The subject of this entry is one T cell receptor beta chain. Germline CDR1 is LGHNA and CDR2 is YNFKEQ. The CDR3 has 16 residues. The trim removed 0 bases at V and 3 bases at J, leaving 4 bases unmatched. Clones were read by immunoSEQ multiplex PCR, and TCRdb kept only the in-frame ones, dropping some. The sample has about 26,000 clones; roughly 82% are singletons. The data originate from a study of blood T cell repertoires in COVID-19. The sequenced material came from peripheral blood. This rearrangement joins TRBV4-2 to TRBJ2-1, with 8 bases matching TRBD1. The receptor was isolated from a man aged 80 or over with active or convalescent COVID-19. DNA of the CDR3: TGTGCCAGCAGCCAAGAGGACAGGGTAAACTACAATGAGCAGTTCTTC. It specifies CASSQEDRVNYNEQFF.